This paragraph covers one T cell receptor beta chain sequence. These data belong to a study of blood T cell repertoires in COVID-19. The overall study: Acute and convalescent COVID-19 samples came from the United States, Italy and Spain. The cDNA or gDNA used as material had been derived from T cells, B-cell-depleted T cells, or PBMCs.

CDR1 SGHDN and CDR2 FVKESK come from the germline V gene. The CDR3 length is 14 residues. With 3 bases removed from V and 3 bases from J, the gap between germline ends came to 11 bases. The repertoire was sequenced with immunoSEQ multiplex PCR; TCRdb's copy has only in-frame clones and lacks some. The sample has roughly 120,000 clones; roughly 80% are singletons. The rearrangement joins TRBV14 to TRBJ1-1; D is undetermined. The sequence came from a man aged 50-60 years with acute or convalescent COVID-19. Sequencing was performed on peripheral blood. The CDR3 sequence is CASSQMTEDTEAFF. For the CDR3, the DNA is TGTGCCAGCAGCCAGATGACGGAGGACACTGAAGCTTTCTTT.